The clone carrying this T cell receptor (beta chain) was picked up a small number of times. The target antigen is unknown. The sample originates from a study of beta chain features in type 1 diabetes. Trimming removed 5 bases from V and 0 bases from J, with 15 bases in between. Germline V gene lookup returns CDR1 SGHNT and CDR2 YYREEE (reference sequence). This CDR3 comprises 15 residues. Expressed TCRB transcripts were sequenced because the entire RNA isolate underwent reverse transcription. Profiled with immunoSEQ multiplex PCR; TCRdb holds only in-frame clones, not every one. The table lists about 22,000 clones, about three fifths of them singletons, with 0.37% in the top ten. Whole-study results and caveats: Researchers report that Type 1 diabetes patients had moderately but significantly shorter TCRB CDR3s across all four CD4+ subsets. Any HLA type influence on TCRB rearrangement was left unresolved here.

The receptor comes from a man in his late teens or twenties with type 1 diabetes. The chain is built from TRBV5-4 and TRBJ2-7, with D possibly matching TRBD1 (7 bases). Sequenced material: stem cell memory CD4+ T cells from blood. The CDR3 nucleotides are TGTGCCAGCAGTAGACAGGGACTTAGCTCCTACGAGCAGTACTTC. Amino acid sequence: CASSRQGLSSYEQYF.